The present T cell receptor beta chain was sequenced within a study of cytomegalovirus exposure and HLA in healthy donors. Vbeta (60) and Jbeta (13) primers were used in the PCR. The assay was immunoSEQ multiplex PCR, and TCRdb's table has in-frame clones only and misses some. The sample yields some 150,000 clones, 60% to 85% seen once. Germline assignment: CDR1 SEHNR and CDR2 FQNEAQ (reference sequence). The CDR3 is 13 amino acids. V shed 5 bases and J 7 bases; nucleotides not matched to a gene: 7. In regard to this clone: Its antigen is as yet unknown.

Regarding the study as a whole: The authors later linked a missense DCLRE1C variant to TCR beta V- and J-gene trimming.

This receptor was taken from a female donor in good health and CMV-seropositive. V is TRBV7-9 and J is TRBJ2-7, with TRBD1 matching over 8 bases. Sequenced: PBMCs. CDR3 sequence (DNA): TGTGCCAGCAGCCGTGGGACAGGAGGAGAGCAGTACTTC. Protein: CASSRGTGGEQYF.